The entry below gives a single T cell receptor (beta chain) sequence along with its context. TCRdb processed the RT-PCR reads anew with MiXCR; each CDR3 protein has one entry. The sample records hundreds of thousands of distinct CDR3 sequences, about 11% being singletons. The entry originates in a study of response to subunit inactivated influenza vaccine. The CDR3 extends over 16 amino acids. The V and J ends lost 0 bases and 7 bases, in that order; junction bases with no gene match: 11. The V gene's germline CDR1 is LNHNV and CDR2 YYDKDF (reference sequence). This sample also belongs to another study, concerning T cells expressing NK-cell markers. From that report: Libraries used 5'RACE template switching adding universal primer site and UMIs. An anti-gamma-delta TCR antibody restricted sorting to alpha-beta TCR T cells in several experiments.

The sequence was collected from a man between 50 and 59 years old who received an inactivated influenza vaccine. The V call is TRBV15, the J call TRBJ2-5; 7 bases match TRBD1. The sample consisted of PBMCs from blood, taken on the day of vaccination. CDR3 sequence (DNA): TGTGCCACCAGCAGAGATATCCAGGGGGAAAGGGCGACCCAGTACTTC. Protein product: CATSRDIQGERATQYF.